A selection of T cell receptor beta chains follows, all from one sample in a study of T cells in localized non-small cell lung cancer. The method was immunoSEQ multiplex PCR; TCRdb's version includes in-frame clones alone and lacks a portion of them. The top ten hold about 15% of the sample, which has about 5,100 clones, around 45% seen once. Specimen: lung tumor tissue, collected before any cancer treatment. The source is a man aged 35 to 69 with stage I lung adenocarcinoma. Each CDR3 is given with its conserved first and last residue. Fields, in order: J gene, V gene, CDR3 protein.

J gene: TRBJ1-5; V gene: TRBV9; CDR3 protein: CASSVEDGPQHF
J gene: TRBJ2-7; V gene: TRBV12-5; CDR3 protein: CASGLVVLGGSPYEQYF
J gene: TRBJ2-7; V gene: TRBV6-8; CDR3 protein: CASSYRDNSYEQYF
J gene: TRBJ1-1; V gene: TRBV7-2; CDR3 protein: CASSSDGNTEAFF
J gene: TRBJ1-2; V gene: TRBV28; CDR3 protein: CASSFSVAREAGAGGYTF
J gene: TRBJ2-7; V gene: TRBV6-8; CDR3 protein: CASSRQRGSGSSYEQYF
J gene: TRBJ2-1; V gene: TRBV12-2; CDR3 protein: CASRSPGLPFFSYNEQFF
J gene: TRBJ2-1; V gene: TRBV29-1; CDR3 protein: CSVPIPGQGQFF
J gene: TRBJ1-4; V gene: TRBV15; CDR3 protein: CATSRVPTSARYEKLFF
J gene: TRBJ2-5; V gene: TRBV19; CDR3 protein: CASSIGVGSTGTQYF
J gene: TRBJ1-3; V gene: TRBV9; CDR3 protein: CASSLSPGTSGNTIYF
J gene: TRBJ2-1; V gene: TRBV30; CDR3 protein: CAWSKREETMGQFF
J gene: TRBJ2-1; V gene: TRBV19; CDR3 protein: CASSIRGSQGYNEQFF
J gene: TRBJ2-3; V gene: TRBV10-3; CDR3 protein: CAISDRKAGGSTDTQYF
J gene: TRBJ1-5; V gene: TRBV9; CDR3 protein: CASSFSRQTDQPQHF
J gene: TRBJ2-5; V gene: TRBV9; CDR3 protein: CASSLSGRQETQYF
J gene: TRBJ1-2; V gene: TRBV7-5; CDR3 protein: CASSLALANYGYTF
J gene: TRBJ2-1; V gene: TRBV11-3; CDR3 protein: CASSSDVGSYNEQFF
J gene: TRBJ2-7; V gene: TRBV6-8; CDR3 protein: CASSAQGFRNEQYF
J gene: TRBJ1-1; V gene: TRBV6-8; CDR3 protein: CASSPYMNTEAFF
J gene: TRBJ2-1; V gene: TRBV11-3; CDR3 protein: CASSLVAAIYNEQFF
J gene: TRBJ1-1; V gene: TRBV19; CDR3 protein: CASSMVRNTEAFF
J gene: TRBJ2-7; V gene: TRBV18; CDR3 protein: CASSPDRNSYEQYF
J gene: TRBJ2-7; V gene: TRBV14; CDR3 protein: CASSFYGTSYEQYF
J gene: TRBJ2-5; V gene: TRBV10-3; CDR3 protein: CAISEPGVQETQYF
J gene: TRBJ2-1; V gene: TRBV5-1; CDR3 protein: CASSLTDLTYNEQFF
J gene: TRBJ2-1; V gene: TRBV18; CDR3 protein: CASSRQGGSYNEQFF
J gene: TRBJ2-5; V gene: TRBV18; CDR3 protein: CASSPGAGFYQETQYF
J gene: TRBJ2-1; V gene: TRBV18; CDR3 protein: CASSPQVREQFF
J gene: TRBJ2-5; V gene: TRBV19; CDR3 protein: CASSMGRDGTQYF
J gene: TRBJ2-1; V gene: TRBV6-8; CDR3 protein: CASSYSRGGSAVQQFF
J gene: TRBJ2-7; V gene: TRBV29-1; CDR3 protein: CSVEGSSYEQYF
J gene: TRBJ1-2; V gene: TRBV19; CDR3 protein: CASSLDRTNYGYTF
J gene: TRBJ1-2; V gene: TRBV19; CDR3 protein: CASRGTGANYGYTF
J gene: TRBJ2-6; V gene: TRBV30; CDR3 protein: CAWSSQLGANVLTF
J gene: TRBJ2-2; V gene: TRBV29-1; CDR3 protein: CSVRYLNTGELFF
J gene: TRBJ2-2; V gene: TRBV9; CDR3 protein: CASSAQLATGELFF
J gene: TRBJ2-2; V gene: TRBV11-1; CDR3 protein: CASSSLVNTGELFF
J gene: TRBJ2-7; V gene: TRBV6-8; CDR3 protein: CASSWDRGFYEQYF
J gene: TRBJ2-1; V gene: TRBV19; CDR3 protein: CASSIDIYNEQFF
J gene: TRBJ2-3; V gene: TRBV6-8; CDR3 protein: CASRYRQGAHTDTQYF
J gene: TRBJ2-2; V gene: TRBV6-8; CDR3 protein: CASSYEGIGELFF
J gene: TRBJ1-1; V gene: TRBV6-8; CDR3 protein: CASSYRLGNTEAFF
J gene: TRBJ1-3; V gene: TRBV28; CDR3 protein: CASSSTVLSSGNTIYF
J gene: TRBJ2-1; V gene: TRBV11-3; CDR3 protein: CASSRSLAPDHNEQFF
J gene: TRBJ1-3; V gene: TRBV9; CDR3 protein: CASSAETIGTIYF
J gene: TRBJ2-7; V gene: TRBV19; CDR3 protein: CASSIGLLYYEQYF
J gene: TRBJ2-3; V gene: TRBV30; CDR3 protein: CAWSVLAGAASTDTQYF
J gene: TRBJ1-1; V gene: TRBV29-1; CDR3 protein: CSVLWGIRSEAFF
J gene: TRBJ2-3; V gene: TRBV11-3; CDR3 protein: CASTLSRDSNTQYF
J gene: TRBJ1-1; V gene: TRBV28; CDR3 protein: CASSSPGQALATEAFF
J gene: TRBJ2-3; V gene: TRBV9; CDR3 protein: CASQEHTGLRTDTQYF
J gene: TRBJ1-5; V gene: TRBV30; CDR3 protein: CAWSVSGGEYSNQPQHF
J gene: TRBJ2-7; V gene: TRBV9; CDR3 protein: CASSDITSVDTHEQYF
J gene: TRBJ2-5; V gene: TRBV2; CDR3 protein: CASSVLRTGGETQYF
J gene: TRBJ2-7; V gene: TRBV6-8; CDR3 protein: CASSAYGLALTYEQYF
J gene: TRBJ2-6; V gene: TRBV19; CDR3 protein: CASIRQHSGANVLTF